This TCR beta chain is from a study of response to subunit inactivated influenza vaccine. MiXCR, run by TCRdb on the RT-PCR reads, gives a single entry per CDR3 protein. The sample lists approximately 490,000 distinct CDR3 sequences, roughly 7.9% occurring once. This clonotype was counted only a few times. The antigen is unknown. The CDR3 extends over 14 amino acids. Germline CDR1 is DFQATT and CDR2 is SNEGSKA (reference sequence). V lost 6 bases and J lost 6; bases outside the gene matches: 12. Points from the study as a whole: The study's authors posited that every seasonal influenza vaccination enlists few new T cells.

This chain connects TRBV20-1 to TRBJ1-2, with 8 bases identical to TRBD1. This material consisted of PBMCs from blood, taken 23 months after vaccination. This receptor was identified in a man aged 45-69 years who received an inactivated influenza vaccine. Here the CDR3 DNA reads TGCAGTGCCTACAAAACCCAGGGGGCGCATGGCTACACCTTC. Residues: CSAYKTQGAHGYTF.